A single sample gave rise to the 13 T cell receptor beta chains below, sequenced in a study of blood T cell repertoires in COVID-19. This table comes from immunoSEQ multiplex PCR, and its TCRdb copy is limited to in-frame clones, with some not included. Of roughly 250,000 clones in the sample, nearly 85% were seen once. Material for sequencing was peripheral blood. These receptors came from a human donor in a cohort sampled during active COVID-19.

J is TRBJ2-3 and V is TRBV6-5; D is undetermined. CDR1 is MNHEY and CDR2 is SVGAGI in the germline V gene. The CDR3 extends over 15 amino acids. Trimming removed 0 bases at V and 5 bases at J, with 12 bases between. Here the CDR3 DNA reads TGTGCCAGCAGTTACTCCTCCAGAAGACAAGATACGCAGTATTTT. Its protein product is CASSYSSRRQDTQYF.

The V and J genes are TRBV29-1 and TRBJ2-3, with D possibly being TRBD2 (5 bases). This CDR3 has 13 residues. Germline V gives CDR1 SQVTM, CDR2 ANQGSEA. The V end was cut by 7 bases, the J end by 2 bases, with 13 bases between. CDR3 nucleotide sequence: TGCAGCGCCGCCGGAGGATTCACAGATACGCAGTATTTT. It translates to CSAAGGFTDTQYF.

V and J are TRBV7-2 and TRBJ1-1; 8 bases agree with TRBD1. The CDR3 covers 16 residues. The V gene end was trimmed by 5 bases and the J gene end by 0 bases; junction bases not matched to a gene: 8. Germline V gives CDR1 SGHTA, CDR2 FQGNSA. The CDR3 coding sequence is TGTGCCAGCAGCGCCGGGACAGGAATCATGAACACTGAAGCTTTCTTT. Its translation: CASSAGTGIMNTEAFF.

The chain recombines TRBV5-6 with TRBJ1-6; maybe TRBD1 (5 bases). This CDR3 region has 13 residues. The ends were cut back, 1 base at V and 12 bases at J, with 11 bases in the middle. Germline lookup yields CDR1 SGHDT and CDR2 YYEEEE. The chain's CDR3 is CASSLWAGGPLHF. CDR3 sequence (DNA): TGTGCCAGCAGCTTGTGGGCGGGGGGACCCCTCCACTTT.

Details on this clone: This sample also contains other DNA sequences that code for the same CDR3. The rearrangement links TRBV7-9 to TRBJ1-5, with D hard to call. CDR1 and CDR2 from the germline V gene are SEHNR and FQNEAQ (reference sequence). CDR3 length: 12 amino acids. Trimming removed 3 bases from V and 6 bases from J, with 6 bases in between. CDR3 nucleotide sequence: TGTGCCAGCAGCTTGGGAGGTCAGCCCCAGCATTTT. The encoded protein is CASSLGGQPQHF.

The V gene is TRBV24-1, the J gene TRBJ2-1; D may be TRBD2 (5 bases). The germline V gene encodes CDR1 KGHDR and CDR2 SFDVKD. The CDR3 has 17 residues. The V end lost 4 bases, the J end lost 1 base, and 16 bases lay between the germline ends. The DNA of the CDR3 is TGTGCCACCAGTGACCCGGGGTCACGAGGGTCCTACAATGAGCAGTTCTTC. Its protein is CATSDPGSRGSYNEQFF.

The chain joins TRBV24-1 to TRBJ2-1, with a weak D call TRBD2 (7 bases). Trimming took off 8 bases at V and 4 bases at J, with 17 bases between the two ends. Germline V CDR1 and CDR2: KGHDR, SFDVKD. The CDR3 covers 15 residues. In DNA, the CDR3 is TGTGCCACCAAAGGGGGGGGGCGCCGGTACAATGAGCAGTTCTTC. It translates to CATKGGGRRYNEQFF.

V gene TRBV6-5 combines with J gene TRBJ2-7; a weak D match, TRBD1 (5 bases). Looked up from germline, CDR1 is MNHEY and CDR2 is SVGAGI. This CDR3 contains 13 residues. The V end was cut by 4 bases, the J end by 3 bases, with 10 bases between. The CDR3 nucleotides are TGTGCCAGCAGTTGGGGCAGGGACTACGAGCAGTACTTC. Translated: CASSWGRDYEQYF.

This clone was found many times. This rearrangement joins TRBV19 to TRBJ2-7; D might be TRBD2 (6 bases). This CDR3 comprises 14 residues. With 5 bases removed from V and 1 base from J, the gap between germline ends came to 12 bases. Germline CDR1 reads LNHDA; CDR2 reads SQIVND (reference sequence). The CDR3 DNA reads as TGTGCCAGTAGTCCCGTGGGGGGATCCTACGAGCAGTACTTC. Its translation: CASSPVGGSYEQYF.

The rearrangement joins TRBV6-2 or TRBV6-3 to TRBJ2-7, with 8 bases fitting TRBD2. The ends lost 0 bases at V and 6 bases at J; junction bases unmatched: 4. There are 14 residues in the CDR3. CDR1 and CDR2 (germline): MNHEY, SVGEGT. DNA of the CDR3: TGTGCCAGCAGTTACTCCGGGACTAGTAGCGAGCAGTACTTC. Its translation is CASSYSGTSSEQYF.

The genes are TRBV28 and TRBJ1-3; TRBD1 matches 8 bases. After removal of 5 bases from V and 2 bases from J, the junction contained 5 bases not matched to a gene. CDR1 and CDR2 from the germline V gene are MDHEN and SYDVKM. CDR3 length: 15 amino acids. Here the CDR3 reads CASSPDRGPGNTIYF. CDR3 bases: TGTGCCAGCAGTCCCGACAGGGGACCTGGAAACACCATATATTTT.

The chain couples TRBV11-2 to TRBJ2-3; D is perhaps TRBD1 (5 bases). Looked up from germline, CDR1 is SGHAT and CDR2 is FQNNGV. This CDR3 contains 14 residues. The V and J ends lost 0 bases and 9 bases respectively, with 13 bases between them. This CDR3 is CASSLDPNRPTQYF. The CDR3 DNA follows: TGTGCCAGCAGCTTAGACCCCAACAGGCCCACGCAGTATTTT.

This chain links TRBV6-5 with TRBJ2-3; possibly TRBD2 for D (6 bases). V gave up 5 bases and J gave up 5 bases, with 14 bases separating them. Germline CDR1 and CDR2: MNHEY and SVGAGI. The CDR3 loop spans 14 amino acids. The CDR3 region has the DNA TGTGCCAGCAGTACGCCGCGGGGAGAAGATACGCAGTATTTT. This gives the protein CASSTPRGEDTQYF.